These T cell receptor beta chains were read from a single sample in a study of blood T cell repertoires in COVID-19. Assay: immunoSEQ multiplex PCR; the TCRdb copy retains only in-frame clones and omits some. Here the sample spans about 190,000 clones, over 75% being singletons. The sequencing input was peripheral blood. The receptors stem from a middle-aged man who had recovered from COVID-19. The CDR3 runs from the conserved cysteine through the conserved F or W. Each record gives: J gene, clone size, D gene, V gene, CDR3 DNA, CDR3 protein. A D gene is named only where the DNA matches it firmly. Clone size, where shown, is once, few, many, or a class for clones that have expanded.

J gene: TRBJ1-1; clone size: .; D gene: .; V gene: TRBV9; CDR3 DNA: TGTGCCAGCAGCTCCCACCCGTTTTTGGGACAGAACACTGAAGCTTTCTTT; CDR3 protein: CASSSHPFLGQNTEAFF
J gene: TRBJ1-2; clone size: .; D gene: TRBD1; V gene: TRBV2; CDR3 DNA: TGTGCCAGCACTTTCGACAGGGGAGGTGGCTACACCTTC; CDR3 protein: CASTFDRGGGYTF
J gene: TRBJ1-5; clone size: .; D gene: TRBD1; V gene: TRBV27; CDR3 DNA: TGTGCCAGCAGTCAAGGACAGGGCAATCAGCCCCAGCATTTT; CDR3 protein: CASSQGQGNQPQHF
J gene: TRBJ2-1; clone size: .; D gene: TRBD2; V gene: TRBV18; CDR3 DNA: TGTGCCAGCTCACTACAACTAGCGGGAGGGCAAAATGAGCAGTTCTTC; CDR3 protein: CASSLQLAGGQNEQFF
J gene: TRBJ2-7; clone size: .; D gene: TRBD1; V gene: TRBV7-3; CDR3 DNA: TGTGCCAGCAGCTTGGCCGGGACAGGGTCCTACGAGCAGTACTTC; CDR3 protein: CASSLAGTGSYEQYF
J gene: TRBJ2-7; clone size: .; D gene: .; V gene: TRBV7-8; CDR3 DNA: TGTGCCAGCCTCTATAGCGGCTCCTACGAGCAGTACTTC; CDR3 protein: CASLYSGSYEQYF
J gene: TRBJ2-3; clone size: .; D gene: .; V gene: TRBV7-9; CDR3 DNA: TGTGCCAGCAGCCCGCCGAGGGGGGGAATGGGTACAGATACGCAGTATTTT; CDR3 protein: CASSPPRGGMGTDTQYF
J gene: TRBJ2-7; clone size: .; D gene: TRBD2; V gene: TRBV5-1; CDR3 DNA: TGCGCCAGCAGCCCTCGGCCTAGCGGGAGATACGAGCAGTACTTC; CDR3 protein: CASSPRPSGRYEQYF
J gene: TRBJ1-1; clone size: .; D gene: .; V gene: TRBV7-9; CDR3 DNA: TGTGCCAGCAGCTTTATCCAGGGCGAGTGGACTGAAGCTTTCTTT; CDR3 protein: CASSFIQGEWTEAFF
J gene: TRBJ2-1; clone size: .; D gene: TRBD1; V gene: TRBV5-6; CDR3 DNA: TGTGCCAGCAGCTCTCTACTAACGACAGGGTACTACAATGAGCAGTTCTTC; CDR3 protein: CASSSLLTTGYYNEQFF
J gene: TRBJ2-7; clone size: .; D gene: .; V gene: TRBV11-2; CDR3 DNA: TGTGCCAGCAGCTTAGCCGACGAGCAGTACTTC; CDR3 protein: CASSLADEQYF
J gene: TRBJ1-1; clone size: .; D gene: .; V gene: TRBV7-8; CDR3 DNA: TGTGCCAGCAGCTTTTCGAGACAGCCCATGAACACTGAAGCTTTCTTT; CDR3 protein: CASSFSRQPMNTEAFF
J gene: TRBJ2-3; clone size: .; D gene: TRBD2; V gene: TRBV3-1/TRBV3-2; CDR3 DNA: TGTGCCAGCAGCCGGTTGCTAGCGGGAAGCACAGATACGCAGTATTTT; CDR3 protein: CASSRLLAGSTDTQYF
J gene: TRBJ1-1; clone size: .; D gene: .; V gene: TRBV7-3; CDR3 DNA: TGTGCCAGCAGTCGACAGGAGAACACTGAAGCTTTCTTT; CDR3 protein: CASSRQENTEAFF
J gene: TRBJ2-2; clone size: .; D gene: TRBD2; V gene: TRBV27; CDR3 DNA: TGTGCCAGCAGGGCGACTAGCGGGACAAACACCGGGGAGCTGTTTTTT; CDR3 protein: CASRATSGTNTGELFF
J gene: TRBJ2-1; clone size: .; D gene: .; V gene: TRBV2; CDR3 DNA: TGTGCCAGCAGTGAAGAGGGGCCATTCCGAGGTGGTCAGCAGTTCTTC; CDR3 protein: CASSEEGPFRGGQQFF
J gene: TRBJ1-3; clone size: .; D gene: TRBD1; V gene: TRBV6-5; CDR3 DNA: TGTGCCAGCATTCAGGGGGCCTCTGGAAACACCATATATTTT; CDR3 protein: CASIQGASGNTIYF
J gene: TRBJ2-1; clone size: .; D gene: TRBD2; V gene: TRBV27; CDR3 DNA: TGTGCCACGACTAAACCGGGACTAAATAATGAGCAGTTCTTC; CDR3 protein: CATTKPGLNNEQFF
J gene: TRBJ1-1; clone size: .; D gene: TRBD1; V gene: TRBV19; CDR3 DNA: TGTGCCAGTAGTTCTCACAATAACGCTTTACAGGGGTGGATGAACACTGAAGCTTTCTTT; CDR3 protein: CASSSHNNALQGWMNTEAFF
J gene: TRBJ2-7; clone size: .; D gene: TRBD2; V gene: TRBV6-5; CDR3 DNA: TGTGCCAGCAGTTCTAGGACTAGCGTCAGATACGAGCAGTACTTC; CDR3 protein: CASSSRTSVRYEQYF
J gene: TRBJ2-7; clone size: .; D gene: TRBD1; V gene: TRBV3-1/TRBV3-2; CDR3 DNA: TGTGCCAGCAGCCAAGATAGGGGGACAGGGGGAACCTACGAGCAGTACTTC; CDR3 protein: CASSQDRGTGGTYEQYF
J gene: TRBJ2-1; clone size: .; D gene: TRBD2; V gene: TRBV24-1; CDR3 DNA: TGTGCCACCAGTGATTCAACTAGCGCCACTATCTCCTACAATGAGCAGTTCTTC; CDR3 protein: CATSDSTSATISYNEQFF
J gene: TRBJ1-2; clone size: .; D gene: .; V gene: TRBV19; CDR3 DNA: TGTGCCAGTATCCCTTCAGGAGGTCACAACTATGGCTACACCTTC; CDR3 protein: CASIPSGGHNYGYTF
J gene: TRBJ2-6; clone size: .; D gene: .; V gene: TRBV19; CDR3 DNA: TGTGCCAGTACCCCCGGGATGGGTTCTGGGGCCAACGTCCTGACTTTC; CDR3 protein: CASTPGMGSGANVLTF
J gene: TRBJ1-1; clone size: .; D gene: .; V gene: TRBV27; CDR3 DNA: TGTGCCAGCAGTGCGGGGTGGCGGGCTTTCTTT; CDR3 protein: CASSAGWRAFF
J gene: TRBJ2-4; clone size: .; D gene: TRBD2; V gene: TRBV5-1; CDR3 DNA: TGCGCCAGCAGCTCTGGCGGGAGGGTAGCCAAAAACATTCAGTACTTC; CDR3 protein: CASSSGGRVAKNIQYF
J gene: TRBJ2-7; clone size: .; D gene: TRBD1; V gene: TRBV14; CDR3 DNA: TGTGCCAGCAGCCCGGGACAGTTCCAAACCGCTAGGGACGAGCAGTACTTC; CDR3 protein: CASSPGQFQTARDEQYF
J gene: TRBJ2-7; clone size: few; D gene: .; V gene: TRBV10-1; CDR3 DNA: TGCGCCAGCAGTGAGTCGGGCCATCGTGGGCAGTACTTC; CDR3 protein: CASSESGHRGQYF
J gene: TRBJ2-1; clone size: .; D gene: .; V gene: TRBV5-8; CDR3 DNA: TGTGCCAGCAGCTACGGGATGAGCACCAATGAGCAGTTCTTC; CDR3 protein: CASSYGMSTNEQFF
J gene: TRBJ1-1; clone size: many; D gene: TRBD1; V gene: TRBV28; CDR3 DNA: TGTGCCAGCACACTGGACAGGGGTCGGACTGAAGCTTTCTTT; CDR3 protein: CASTLDRGRTEAFF
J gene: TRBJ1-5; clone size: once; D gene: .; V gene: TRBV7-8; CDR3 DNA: TGTGCCAGCAGCTTGGAGGGCATGGGGAGCAATCAGCCCCAGCATTTT; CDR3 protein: CASSLEGMGSNQPQHF